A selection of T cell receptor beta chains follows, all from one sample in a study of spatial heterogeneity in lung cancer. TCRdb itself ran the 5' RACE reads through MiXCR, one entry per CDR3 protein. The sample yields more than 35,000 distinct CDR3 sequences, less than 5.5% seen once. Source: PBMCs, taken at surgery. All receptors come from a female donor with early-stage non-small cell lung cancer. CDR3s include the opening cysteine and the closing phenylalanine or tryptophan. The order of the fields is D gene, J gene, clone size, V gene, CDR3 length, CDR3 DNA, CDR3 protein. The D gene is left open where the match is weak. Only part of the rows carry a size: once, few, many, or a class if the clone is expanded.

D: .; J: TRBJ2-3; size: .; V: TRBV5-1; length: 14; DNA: TGCGCCAGCAGCTTGGAGGGAGTCACAGATACGCAGTATTTT; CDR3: CASSLEGVTDTQYF
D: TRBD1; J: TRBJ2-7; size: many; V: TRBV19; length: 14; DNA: TGTGCCAGTAGTGAGCCGGGACAGAGCTACGAGCAGTACTTC; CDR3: CASSEPGQSYEQYF
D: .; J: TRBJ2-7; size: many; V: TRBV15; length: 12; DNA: TGTGCCACCAGCAGAGAGACAGAGGAGCAGTACTTC; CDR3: CATSRETEEQYF
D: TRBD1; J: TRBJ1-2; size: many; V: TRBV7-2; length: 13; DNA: TGTGCCAGCAGCCCAGACAGGGTTGGCGGCTACACCTTC; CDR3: CASSPDRVGGYTF
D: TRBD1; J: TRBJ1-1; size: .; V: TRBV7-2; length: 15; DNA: TGTGCCAGCAGCTTTTGGACAGGGGGCGCCCCTGAAGCTTTCTTT; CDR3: CASSFWTGGAPEAFF
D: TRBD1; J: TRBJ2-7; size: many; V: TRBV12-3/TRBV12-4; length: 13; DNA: TGTGCCAGCGGACAGGGGCCCACCTACGAGCAGTACTTC; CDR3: CASGQGPTYEQYF
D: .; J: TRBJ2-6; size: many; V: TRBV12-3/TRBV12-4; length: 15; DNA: TGTGCCAGCAGTCCAAACAGGGCTGGGGCCAACGTCCTGACTTTC; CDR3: CASSPNRAGANVLTF
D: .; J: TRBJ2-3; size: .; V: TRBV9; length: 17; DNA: TGTGCCAGCAGCGAGACCCTTAGCGGCAGGAGTACAGATACGCAGTATTTT; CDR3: CASSETLSGRSTDTQYF
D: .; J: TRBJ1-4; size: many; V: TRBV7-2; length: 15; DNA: TGTGCCAGCAGCTTAGGGGCCATTCGAGGTGAAAAACTGTTTTTT; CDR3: CASSLGAIRGEKLFF
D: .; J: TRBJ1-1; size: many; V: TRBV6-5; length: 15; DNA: TGTGCCAGCAGTTATCTTCCCCAGATGAACACTGAAGCTTTCTTT; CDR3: CASSYLPQMNTEAFF
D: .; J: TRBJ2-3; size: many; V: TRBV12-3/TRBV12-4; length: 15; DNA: TGTGCCAGCAGTTCCCGGCTAACTAGCACAGATACGCAGTATTTT; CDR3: CASSSRLTSTDTQYF
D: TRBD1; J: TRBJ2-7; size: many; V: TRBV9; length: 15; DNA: TGTGCCAGCAGCGGCCGGACAGGGACTGCCTACGAGCAGTACTTC; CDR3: CASSGRTGTAYEQYF
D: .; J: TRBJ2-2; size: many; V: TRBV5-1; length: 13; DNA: TGCGCCAGCGGAGCCGTGGGCACCGGGGAGCTGTTTTTT; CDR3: CASGAVGTGELFF
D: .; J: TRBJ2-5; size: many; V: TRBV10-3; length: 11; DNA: TGTGCCATCAGAGACTTGGAGACCCAGTACTTC; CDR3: CAIRDLETQYF
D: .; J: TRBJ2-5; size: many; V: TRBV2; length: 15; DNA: TGTGCCAGCAGTGAAACATGGAGAGGGACAGAGACCCAGTACTTC; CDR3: CASSETWRGTETQYF
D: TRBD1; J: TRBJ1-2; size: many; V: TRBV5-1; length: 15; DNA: TGCGCCAGCAGCTTGGGACGACAGGGCCAAGGGGGCTACACCTTC; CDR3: CASSLGRQGQGGYTF
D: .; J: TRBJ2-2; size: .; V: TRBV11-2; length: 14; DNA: TGTGCCAGCAGCTTAGAAATAAACACCGGGGAGCTGTTTTTT; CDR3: CASSLEINTGELFF
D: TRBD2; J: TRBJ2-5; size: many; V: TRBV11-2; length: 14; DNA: TGTGCCAGCTCGCAGCGGGGTCTTGATGAGACCCAGTACTTC; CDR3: CASSQRGLDETQYF
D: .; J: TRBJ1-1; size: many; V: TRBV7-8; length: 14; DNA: TGTGCCAGCAGCCCAATCCAGAGGTCCACTGAAGCTTTCTTT; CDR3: CASSPIQRSTEAFF
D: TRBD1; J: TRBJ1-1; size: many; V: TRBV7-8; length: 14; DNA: TGTGCCAGCAGCCAAGGACAGGGGGGGACTGAAGCTTTCTTT; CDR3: CASSQGQGGTEAFF
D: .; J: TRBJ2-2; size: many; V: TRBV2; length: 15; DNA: TGTGCCAGCAGTGACTTGGGGATAAACACCGGGGAGCTGTTTTTT; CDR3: CASSDLGINTGELFF
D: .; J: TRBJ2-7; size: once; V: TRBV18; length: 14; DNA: TGTGCCAGCTCACCAGGGACTCGACCCTACGAGCAGTACTTC; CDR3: CASSPGTRPYEQYF
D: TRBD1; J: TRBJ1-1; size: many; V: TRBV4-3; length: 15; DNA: TGCGCCAGCAGCCAAGATGGGACAGCAGGCACTGAAGCTTTCTTT; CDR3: CASSQDGTAGTEAFF
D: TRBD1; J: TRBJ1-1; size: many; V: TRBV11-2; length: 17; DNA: TGTGCCAGCAGCTCTTTAGGGAGCAGGGGGCAGGACACTGAAGCTTTCTTT; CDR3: CASSSLGSRGQDTEAFF
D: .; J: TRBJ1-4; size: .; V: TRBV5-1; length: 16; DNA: TGCGCCAGCAAGCTTGGCTGGCCGACGAGATATGAAAAACTGTTTTTT; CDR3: CASKLGWPTRYEKLFF
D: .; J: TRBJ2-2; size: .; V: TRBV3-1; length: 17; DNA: TGTGCCAGCAGCCAAGAAAATTCCAGAGCGGACACCGGGGAGCTGTTTTTT; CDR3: CASSQENSRADTGELFF
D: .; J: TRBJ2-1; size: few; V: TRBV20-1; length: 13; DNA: TGCAGTGCTACCTGGGCGTTTAGCAATGAGCAGTTCTTC; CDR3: CSATWAFSNEQFF
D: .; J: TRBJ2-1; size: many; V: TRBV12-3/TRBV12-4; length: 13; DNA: TGTGCCAGCAGTTTCTCCCGAACTGGTGAGCAGTTCTTC; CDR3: CASSFSRTGEQFF
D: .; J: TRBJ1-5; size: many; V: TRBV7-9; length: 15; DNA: TGTGCCAGCAGCTTGGACGCATCTTTCAATCAGCCCCAGCATTTT; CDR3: CASSLDASFNQPQHF
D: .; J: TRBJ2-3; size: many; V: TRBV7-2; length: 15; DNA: TGTGCCAGCAGCTTAGGTGGCTACCCCACAGATACGCAGTATTTT; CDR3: CASSLGGYPTDTQYF
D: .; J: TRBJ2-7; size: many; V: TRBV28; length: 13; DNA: TGTGCCAGCAGTTTAACCTCTCGTTGGGGTGTTTACTTC; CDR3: CASSLTSRWGVYF
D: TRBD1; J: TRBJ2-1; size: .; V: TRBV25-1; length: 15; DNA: TGTGCCAGCAGTGATTCGGGACAGGGGAAAAATGAGCAGTTCTTC; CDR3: CASSDSGQGKNEQFF
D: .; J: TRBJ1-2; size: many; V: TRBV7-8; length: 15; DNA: TGTGCCAGCAGCATGGTCCGGGGAGCGGACTATGGCTACACCTTC; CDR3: CASSMVRGADYGYTF
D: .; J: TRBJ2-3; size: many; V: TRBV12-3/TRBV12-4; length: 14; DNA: TGTGCCAGCAGTTCGAGGGGATCCACAGATACGCAGTATTTT; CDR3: CASSSRGSTDTQYF
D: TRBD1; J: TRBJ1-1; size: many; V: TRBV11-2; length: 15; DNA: TGTGCCAGCAGCTTAGCCAGGGGGGAGAGCACTGAAGCTTTCTTT; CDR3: CASSLARGESTEAFF
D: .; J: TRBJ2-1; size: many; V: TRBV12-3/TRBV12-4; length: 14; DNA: TGTGCCAGCAGTCCCTCCGGTGGGGACAATGAGCAGTTCTTC; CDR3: CASSPSGGDNEQFF
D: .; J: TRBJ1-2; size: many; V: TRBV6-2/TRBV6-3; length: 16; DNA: TGTGCCAGCAGTTCCCTCCGGGATCTTCTAGCAGGTGGTTTGACCTTC; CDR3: CASSSLRDLLAGGLTF
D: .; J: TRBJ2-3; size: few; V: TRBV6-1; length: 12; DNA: TGTGCCAGCAGTGAAGGAGGGGAAGCGCAGTATTTT; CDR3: CASSEGGEAQYF
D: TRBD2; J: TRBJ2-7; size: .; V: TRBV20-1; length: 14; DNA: TGCAGTGCTAGTGAGGCTAGCGGGTCCTACGAGCAGTACTTC; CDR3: CSASEASGSYEQYF
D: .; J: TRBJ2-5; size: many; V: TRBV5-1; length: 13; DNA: TGCGCCAGCAGCTTGGGCTGGGAAGAGACCCAGTACTTC; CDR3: CASSLGWEETQYF
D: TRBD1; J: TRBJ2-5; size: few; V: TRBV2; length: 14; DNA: TGTGCCAGCAGTGAGGACAGGGGGCTTGAGACCCAGTACTTC; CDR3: CASSEDRGLETQYF
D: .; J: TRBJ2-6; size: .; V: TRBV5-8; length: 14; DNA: TGTGCCAGCAGCTTGGAGAGATCGGCCAACGTCCTGACTTTC; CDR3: CASSLERSANVLTF
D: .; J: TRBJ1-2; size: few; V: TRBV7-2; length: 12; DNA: TGTGCCAGCAGCTCCTTAGATTATGGCTACACCTTC; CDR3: CASSSLDYGYTF
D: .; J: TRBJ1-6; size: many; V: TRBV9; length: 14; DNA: TGTGCCAGCAGCGTGTACGGGGACAATTCACCCCTCCCCTTT; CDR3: CASSVYGDNSPLPF
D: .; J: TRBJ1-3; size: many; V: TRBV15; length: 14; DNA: TGTGCCACCAGCAGAGGAGAACTTTTAAACACCATATATTTT; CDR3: CATSRGELLNTIYF
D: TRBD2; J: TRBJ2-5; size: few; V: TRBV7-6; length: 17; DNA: TGTGCCAGCAGCCAAATAAGTCGGGGGGGCCCCCAAGAGACCCAGTACTTC; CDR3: CASSQISRGGPQETQYF
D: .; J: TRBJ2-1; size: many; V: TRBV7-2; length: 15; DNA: TGTGCCAGCAGCTTCGTAGGAGGGTCAGGCGATGAGCAGTTCTTC; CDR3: CASSFVGGSGDEQFF
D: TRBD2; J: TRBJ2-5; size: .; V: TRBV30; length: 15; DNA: TGTGCCTGGAGTGTAACGGGGGGGGTCCAAGAGACCCAGTACTTC; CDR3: CAWSVTGGVQETQYF
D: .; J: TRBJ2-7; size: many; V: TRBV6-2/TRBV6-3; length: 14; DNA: TGTGCCAGCAGTCAAAGGAGGGGCTCCTACGAGCAGTACTTC; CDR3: CASSQRRGSYEQYF
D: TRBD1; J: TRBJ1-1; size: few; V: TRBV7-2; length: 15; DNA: TGTGCCAGCAGGATAGAAGGACAGGGGGGCACTGAAGCTTTCTTT; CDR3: CASRIEGQGGTEAFF
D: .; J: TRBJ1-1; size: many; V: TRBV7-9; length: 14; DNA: TGTGCCAGCAGGGGTGAGGGGACGAACACTGAAGCTTTCTTT; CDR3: CASRGEGTNTEAFF
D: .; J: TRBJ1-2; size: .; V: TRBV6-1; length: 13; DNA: TGTGCCAGCAGTCCTGGACTGAACTATGGCTACACCTTC; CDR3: CASSPGLNYGYTF
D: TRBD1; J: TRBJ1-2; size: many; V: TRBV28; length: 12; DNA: TGTGCCAGCAGTCTGGCGGGACAGGGCTACACCTTC; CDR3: CASSLAGQGYTF
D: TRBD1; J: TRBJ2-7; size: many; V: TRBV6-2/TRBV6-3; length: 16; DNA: TGTGCCAGCAGTCCAGGGGGCCGCACCCACTCCTACGAGCAGTACTTC; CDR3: CASSPGGRTHSYEQYF
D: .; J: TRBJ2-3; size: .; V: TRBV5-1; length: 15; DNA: TGCGCCAGCAGCGGCGGGACTTCTTACACAGATACGCAGTATTTT; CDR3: CASSGGTSYTDTQYF
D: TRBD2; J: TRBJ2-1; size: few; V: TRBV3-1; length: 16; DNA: TGTGCCAGCAGCCAAGCCCTAGCGGGGGGCTTCAATGAGCAGTTCTTC; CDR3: CASSQALAGGFNEQFF
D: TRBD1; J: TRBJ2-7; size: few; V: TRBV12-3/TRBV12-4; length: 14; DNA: TGTGCCAGCAGTCCTCAGGACAGGGGGCTCGAGCAGTACTTC; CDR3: CASSPQDRGLEQYF
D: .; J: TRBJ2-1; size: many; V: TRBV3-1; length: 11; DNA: TGTGCCAGCAGCCAAGATGATGAGCAGTTCTTC; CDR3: CASSQDDEQFF